One sample yielded the 30 T cell receptor beta chains listed below, sequenced in a study of graft-versus-host responses after intestinal transplantation. Assay used: immunoSEQ multiplex PCR; TCRdb lists only in-frame clones, some missing. The table lists some 100,000 clones, 85% to 95% of them singletons. No cognate antigen is known for these TCRs. The specimen comprised unstimulated CD8+ T cells sorted from spleen or lymph node cells, sampled before transplant. The receptors shown here come from a human donor who was the organ donor for an intestinal transplant.

The rearrangement uses TRBV6-1 and TRBJ2-7, with 7 bases aligning to TRBD1. The CDR3 is 14 residues long. After removal of 4 bases from V and 2 bases from J, the junction contained 5 bases not matched to a gene. The germline gives CDR1 MNHNS, CDR2 SASEGT. The CDR3 region has the DNA TGTGCCAGCAGTGGGGGACAGACGCCCTACGAGCAGTACTTC. Protein product: CASSGGQTPYEQYF.

The chain joins TRBV4-1 to TRBJ2-7, with 7 bases matching TRBD2. The CDR3 runs 11 residues. J gave up 6 bases and V 4 bases, and 0 bases lay outside the gene matches. Germline loops: CDR1 MGHRA, CDR2 YSYEKL. Written as DNA, the CDR3 is TGCGCCAGCAGCCCGGGGGGCGAGCAGTACTTC. It encodes CASSPGGEQYF.

This clone was observed once. The chain recombines TRBV5-1 with TRBJ2-1; TRBD1 might be the D (6 bases). The CDR3 spans 13 residues. CDR1 is SGHRS, CDR2 YFSETQ, per germline. Trimming cost V 4 bases and J 8 bases, with 13 bases left between them. The CDR3, as DNA: TGCGCCAGCAGCATAACAGGGTTCCATGAGCAGTTCTTC. Translated, it gives CASSITGFHEQFF.

The genes are TRBV4-2 and TRBJ2-3; 7 nucleotides align to TRBD1. The CDR3 has 15 amino acids. In germline, CDR1 is LGHNA, CDR2 YNFKEQ. The V segment lost 0 bases and the J segment 1 base; nucleotides outside the gene matches: 1. CDR3 protein: CASSQEGGGTDTQYF. CDR3 nucleotides: TGTGCCAGCAGCCAAGAAGGGGGCGGCACAGATACGCAGTATTTT.

The chain uses TRBV7-9 and TRBJ2-7, with TRBD1 as a possible D gene (6 bases). CDR3 length: 17 amino acids. V lost 1 base to trimming and J lost 3 bases, with 19 bases between them. CDR1 and CDR2 from the germline V gene are SEHNR and FQNEAQ (reference sequence). CDR3 in DNA: TGTGCCAGCAGCTTAGAGTCAGTGGGGCAGGGGAACTACGAGCAGTACTTC. Translating it yields CASSLESVGQGNYEQYF.

The chain joins TRBV27 to TRBJ2-3; D gene unclear. The CDR3 has 14 amino acids. Trimming removed 5 bases from V and 3 bases from J, with 12 bases in between. Per germline, CDR1 MNHEY and CDR2 SMNVEV (reference sequence). CDR3 coding DNA: TGTGCCAGCAGTGCCCAAACATGGACAGATACGCAGTATTTT. It encodes CASSAQTWTDTQYF.

CDR3: CASSRTRTRMNTEAFF. In nucleotides, the CDR3 is TGTGCCAGTAGCCGGACACGCACGAGAATGAACACTGAAGCTTTCTTT. V usage is TRBV19 and J usage is TRBJ1-1, with D perhaps matching TRBD1 (5 bases). The CDR3 consists of 16 residues. V shed 6 bases and J shed 0 bases, with 17 bases lying between them. Germline loops: CDR1 LNHDA, CDR2 SQIVND (reference sequence). Based on the CDR3 plus reference TRBV19 and TRBJ1-1, the full variable domain is DGGITQSPKYLFRKEGQNVTLSCEQNLNHDAMYWYRQDPGQGLRLIYYSQIVNDFQKGDIAEGYSVSREKKESFPLTVTSAQKNPTAFYLCASSRTRTRMNTEAFFGQGTRLTVV.

The chain combines TRBV27 with TRBJ2-5; 9 bases align to TRBD2. From germline, CDR1 is MNHEY and CDR2 SMNVEV (reference sequence). Trimming took 3 bases from V and 5 from J; bases not matched to a gene: 7. The CDR3 has 15 amino acids. The CDR3 loop reads CASSFIGGRGETQYF. For the CDR3, the DNA is TGTGCCAGCAGTTTTATCGGCGGGAGGGGGGAGACCCAGTACTTC.

The chain couples TRBV4-1 to TRBJ1-1; 12 bases fit TRBD1. Looked up from germline, CDR1 is MGHRA and CDR2 is YSYEKL. V lost 7 bases, J lost 6 bases, and 3 bases stayed unmatched. The CDR3 loop spans 13 amino acids. The CDR3 loop is CASKGQGASEAFF. CDR3 sequence (DNA): TGCGCCAGCAAGGGACAGGGGGCCTCTGAAGCTTTCTTT.

The V and J genes are TRBV7-2 and TRBJ1-2; 10 bases align to TRBD1. The V gene's germline CDR1 is SGHTA and CDR2 FQGNSA. Germline trimming cut 2 bases from V and 6 bases from J; bases unmatched to any gene: 3. This CDR3 has 14 residues. CDR3 sequence reads: CASSLSGTGDGYTF. Written as DNA, the CDR3 is TGTGCCAGCAGCTTATCCGGGACAGGGGATGGCTACACCTTC.

Of note for this clone: An end of the junction does not agree with germline; a read error may underlie this. The chain employs TRBV4-2 and TRBJ1-4; 9 bases line up with TRBD1. The CDR3 contains 16 residues. Germline lookup yields CDR1 LGHNA and CDR2 YNFKEQ. CDR3 in amino acids: CASSKEQGATNEKLFF. For the CDR3, the DNA is TGTGCCAGCAGCAAAGAACAGGGGGCTACTAATGAAAAACTGTTTTTT.

The rearrangement joins TRBV4-1 to TRBJ2-6, with 8 bases that match TRBD2. The V gene's germline CDR1 is MGHRA and CDR2 YSYEKL. CDR3 length: 19 amino acids. With V trimmed by 4 bases and J by 4 bases, 15 bases remained unmatched. The CDR3 DNA reads as TGCGCCAGCAGCCCGGGAGGGGGGGAAAGTTCGTACGGGGCCAACGTCCTGACTTTC. This gives the protein CASSPGGGESSYGANVLTF.

A single count supports this clone. The rearrangement uses TRBV4-1 and TRBJ2-7; D call uncertain. From germline, CDR1 is MGHRA and CDR2 YSYEKL. Trimming removed 0 bases from V and 2 bases from J, with 8 bases in between. This CDR3 spans 14 amino acids. DNA for the CDR3: TGCGCCAGCAGCCAAGATTGGCAAGCCTACGAGCAGTACTTC. Translation: CASSQDWQAYEQYF.

This chain uses TRBV6-1 with TRBJ2-7; D gene ambiguous. CDR3 size: 13 residues. Per the germline V gene, CDR1 is MNHNS and CDR2 is SASEGT. Trimming left V 4 bases short and J 2 bases short, with 9 bases between. This chain's CDR3 is CASSGLAPYEQYF. The CDR3 DNA sequence: TGTGCCAGCAGTGGACTTGCCCCCTACGAGCAGTACTTC.

Remarks on this clone: One junction end does not reproduce the germline sequence, and a read error may be involved. This chain uses TRBV13 with TRBJ2-3; D is uncertain. Germline loops: CDR1 PRHDT, CDR2 FYEKMQ (reference sequence). The CDR3 runs 11 residues. Here the CDR3 reads CASSLGEQSSF. The CDR3 bases are TGTGCCAGCAGCTTAGGGGAGCAGTCAAGTTTT.

CDR3 nucleotide sequence: TGTGCCAGCCGCGCTGTACAGGGGTCTCAGCCCCAGCATTTT. Translating it yields CASRAVQGSQPQHF. V and J are TRBV19 and TRBJ1-5; 7 nucleotides align to TRBD1. This CDR3 has 14 amino acids. Looked up from germline, CDR1 is LNHDA and CDR2 is SQIVND (reference sequence). V trimming: 9 bases; J trimming: 6 bases; junction bases outside the gene matches: 11.

The CDR3 loop reads CASSTRLGPTGELFF. The CDR3, as DNA: TGTGCCAGCAGCACGAGACTAGGTCCCACCGGGGAGCTGTTTTTT. This rearrangement joins TRBV11-3 to TRBJ2-2; TRBD2 might be the D (6 bases). Looked up from germline, CDR1 is SGHNT and CDR2 is YENEEA. This CDR3 has 15 amino acids. The ends were cut back, 5 bases at V and 4 bases at J, with 14 bases in the middle.

The count of this clone is one. The chain combines TRBV5-1 with TRBJ2-3, with TRBD2 matching 9 bases. CDR3 length: 17 amino acids. V dropped 2 bases and J dropped 1; count of bases not matched to a gene: 8. Germline V CDR1 and CDR2: SGHRS, YFSETQ. The CDR3 sequence: CASSLTLAGDGTDTQYF. CDR3 in DNA: TGCGCCAGCAGCTTAACTTTAGCGGGAGACGGCACAGATACGCAGTATTTT.

This CDR3 is CASSQAPAVTGGPYEQYF. The DNA for the CDR3 is TGCGCCAGCAGCCAAGCCCCCGCGGTGACAGGGGGCCCCTACGAGCAGTACTTC. The chain combines TRBV4-1 with TRBJ2-7; 10 bases fit TRBD1. The CDR3 totals 18 residues. The germline CDR1 and CDR2 sequences are MGHRA and YSYEKL. V lost 1 base and J lost 2; bases outside the gene matches: 11.

This chain connects TRBV28 to TRBJ1-1; perhaps TRBD1 as D (5 bases). Germline CDR1 MDHEN, CDR2 SYDVKM. This CDR3 is 12 amino acids long. Trimming pared 2 bases from V and 5 bases from J, leaving 6 bases between. DNA of the CDR3: TGTGCCAGCAGTTTAGGGGCGACTGAAGCTTTCTTT. Translating it yields CASSLGATEAFF.

This chain connects TRBV2 to TRBJ1-2; D not certain. V shed 8 bases and J shed 4 bases, with 8 bases lying between them. In germline, CDR1 is SNHLY, CDR2 FYNNEI. This CDR3 is 11 amino acids long. The CDR3 DNA sequence: TGTGCCAGCCTCAGGTTCTATGGCTACACCTTC. Its translation is CASLRFYGYTF.

The chain is built from TRBV9 and TRBJ2-3, with D perhaps TRBD1 (6 bases). Germline CDR1 is SGDLS and CDR2 is YYNGEE. Trimming removed 3 bases at V and 2 bases at J, with 13 bases between. The CDR3 contains 15 residues. The CDR3 spells CASSGAGAPTDTQYF. CDR3 nucleotide sequence: TGTGCCAGCAGCGGCGCAGGGGCCCCCACAGATACGCAGTATTTT.

The rearrangement links TRBV14 to TRBJ1-1; tentative D call: TRBD1 (5 bases). V dropped 4 bases and J dropped 4 bases, with 7 bases sitting between them. Germline values: CDR1 SGHDN, CDR2 FVKESK. The length of the CDR3 is 12 residues. The CDR3 nucleotides read TGTGCCAGCAGCCGGGGCGGCACTGAAGCTTTCTTT. Protein sequence: CASSRGGTEAFF.

This chain's CDR3 is CASSPARGYYGYTF. The CDR3 coding sequence is TGTGCCAGCAGCCCCGCTAGAGGCTACTATGGCTACACCTTC. J is TRBJ1-2 and V is TRBV7-8; D gene ambiguous. CDR3 size: 14 residues. CDR1 is SGHVS and CDR2 is FQNEAQ in the germline V gene. V was pared by 5 bases and J by 3 bases, with 13 bases between.

In DNA, the CDR3 is TGCAGCGTTGGGTCCCCTTCGGGGATAGGGGCTTTCTTT. Protein product: CSVGSPSGIGAFF. This chain connects TRBV29-1 to TRBJ1-1; D is undetermined. The CDR3 contains 13 residues. Germline-derived CDR1 and CDR2 are SQVTM and ANQGSEA. V shed 4 bases and J shed 11 bases, with 20 bases lying between them.

J is TRBJ1-1 and V is TRBV5-4; D uncertain. The germline V gene has CDR1 SGHNT and CDR2 YYREEE (reference sequence). This CDR3 has 15 residues. Trimming removed 3 bases at V and 3 bases at J, with 15 bases between. The CDR3 DNA reads as TGTGCCAGCAGCTCCGGGAGAAGCGGGGACACTGAAGCTTTCTTT. Translated, it gives CASSSGRSGDTEAFF.

This clone was seen just once. CDR3 nucleotide sequence: TGTGCCACCACCGGGAGCTCTGGAAACACCATATATTTT. It translates to CATTGSSGNTIYF. The rearrangement links TRBV10-3 to TRBJ1-3, with unresolved D. Germline V lookup: CDR1 ENHRY, CDR2 SYGVKD. The CDR3 extends over 13 amino acids. V lost 10 bases to trimming and J lost 0 bases, with 10 bases between them.

V and J are TRBV28 and TRBJ1-2; 10 nucleotides match TRBD1. The germline CDR1 and CDR2 sequences are MDHEN and SYDVKM. The CDR3 contains 19 residues. V lost 5 bases and J lost 8; bases outside the gene matches: 23. The DNA of the CDR3 is TGTGCCAGCAGTCCAATTTATGAATCCCGGGACAGGGGTTTGAACGGCTACACCTTC. Protein: CASSPIYESRDRGLNGYTF.

This chain links TRBV11-3 with TRBJ2-1; D is perhaps TRBD2 (5 bases). Trimming pared 2 bases from V and 2 bases from J, leaving 7 bases between. The germline CDR1 and CDR2 sequences are SGHNT and YENEEA. The CDR3 extends over 14 amino acids. In DNA form, the CDR3 reads TGTGCCAGCAGCTTAACGGGAACCTACAATGAGCAGTTCTTC. This codes for CASSLTGTYNEQFF.

This clone was detected only once. This sequence joins TRBV7-6 and TRBJ2-5; no clear D. The V end was cut by 1 base, the J end by 2 bases, with 11 bases between. The CDR3 spans 15 residues. Germline V gives CDR1 SGHVS, CDR2 FNYEAQ. The CDR3 protein is CASSLVPQIQETQYF. CDR3 nucleotide sequence: TGTGCCAGCAGCTTAGTACCGCAGATACAAGAGACCCAGTACTTC.